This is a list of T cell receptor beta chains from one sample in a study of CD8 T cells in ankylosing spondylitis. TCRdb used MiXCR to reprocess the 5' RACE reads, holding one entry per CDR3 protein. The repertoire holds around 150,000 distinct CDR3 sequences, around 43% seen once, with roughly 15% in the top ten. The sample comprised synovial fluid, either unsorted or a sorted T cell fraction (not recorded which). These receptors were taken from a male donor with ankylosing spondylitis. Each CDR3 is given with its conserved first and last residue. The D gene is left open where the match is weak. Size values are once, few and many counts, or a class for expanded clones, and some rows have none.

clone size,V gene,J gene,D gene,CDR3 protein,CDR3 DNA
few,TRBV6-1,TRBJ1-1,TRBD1,CSTTAGGSNTEAFF,TGTTCGACCACGGCAGGGGGCTCGAACACTGAAGCTTTCTTT
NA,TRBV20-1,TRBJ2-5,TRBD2,CSATLVSPGWRGAGETQYF,TGCAGTGCTACCTTGGTCTCCCCAGGTTGGCGGGGGGCGGGAGAGACCCAGTACTTC
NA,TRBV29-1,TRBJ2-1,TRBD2,CSVSTGIAGGHEQFF,TGCAGCGTCTCGACGGGGATAGCGGGAGGGCATGAGCAGTTCTTC
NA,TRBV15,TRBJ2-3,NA,CATTLLGPTSTDTQYF,TGTGCCACTACCCTTTTGGGACCAACATCCACAGATACGCAGTATTTT
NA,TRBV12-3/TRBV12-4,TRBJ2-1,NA,CASSSWDSHNEQFF,TGTGCCAGCAGTTCCTGGGACTCCCACAATGAGCAGTTCTTC
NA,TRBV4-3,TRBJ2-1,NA,CASSQDQSGVSYNEQFF,TGCGCCAGCAGCCAAGATCAGTCGGGGGTCTCCTACAATGAGCAGTTCTTC
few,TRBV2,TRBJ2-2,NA,CASTPGPLAGELFF,TGTGCCAGCACTCCGGGCCCCCTGGCCGGGGAGCTGTTTTTT
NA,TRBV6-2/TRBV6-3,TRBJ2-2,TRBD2,CASRSASHRLAGGPGELFF,TGTGCCAGCAGGTCCGCTAGCCATCGACTAGCGGGAGGACCCGGGGAGCTGTTTTTT
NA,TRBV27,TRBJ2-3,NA,CASSLKSWSCCADTQYF,TGTGCCAGCAGTTTAAAGTCATGGAGTTGTTGCGCAGATACGCAGTATTTT
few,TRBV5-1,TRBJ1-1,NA,CATGVGPNTEAFF,TGCGCCACTGGGGTTGGCCCGAACACTGAAGCTTTCTTT
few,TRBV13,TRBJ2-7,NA,CASSPREGDPYEQYF,TGTGCCAGCAGCCCCCGAGAGGGTGACCCCTACGAGCAGTACTTC
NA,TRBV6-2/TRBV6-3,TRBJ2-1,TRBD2,CASSLDGGGANEQFF,TGTGCCAGCAGCCTCGACGGCGGGGGGGCGAATGAGCAGTTCTTC
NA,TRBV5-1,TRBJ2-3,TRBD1,CASSSRDREGRRDILDTQYF,TGCGCCAGCAGCTCCCGGGACAGGGAGGGTAGGCGCGATATTTTGGATACGCAGTATTTT
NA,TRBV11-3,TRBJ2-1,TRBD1,CASSGRGLLHNEQFF,TGTGCCAGCAGCGGCAGGGGGCTTCTACACAATGAGCAGTTCTTC
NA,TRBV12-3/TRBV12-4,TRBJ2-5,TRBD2,CASSSGLAGTLEETQYF,TGTGCCAGCAGTTCGGGACTAGCGGGGACACTCGAAGAGACCCAGTACTTC
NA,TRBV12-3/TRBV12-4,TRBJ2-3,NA,CASSPRTRQAQYF,TGTGCCAGCAGTCCCCGGACACGCCAGGCGCAGTATTTT
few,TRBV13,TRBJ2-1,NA,CASSLKVHNEQFF,TGTGCCAGCAGCTTAAAAGTCCACAATGAGCAGTTCTTC
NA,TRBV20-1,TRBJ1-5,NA,CSASFNIGMPQHF,TGCAGTGCTAGTTTTAATATCGGGATGCCCCAGCATTTT
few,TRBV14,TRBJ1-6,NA,CASSQLGAWNNSPLHF,TGTGCCAGCAGCCAATTGGGGGCATGGAATAATTCACCCCTCCACTTT
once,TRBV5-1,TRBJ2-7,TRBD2,CASSLGTSGRSYYEQYF,TGCGCCAGCAGCTTGGGGACTAGCGGGAGATCCTACTACGAGCAGTACTTC
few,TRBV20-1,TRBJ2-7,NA,CSAFGQSSYEQYF,TGCAGTGCCTTCGGACAGTCCTCCTACGAGCAGTACTTC
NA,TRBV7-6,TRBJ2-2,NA,CASSPSGLYTGELFF,TGTGCCAGCAGCCCCAGCGGGTTATACACCGGGGAGCTGTTTTTT
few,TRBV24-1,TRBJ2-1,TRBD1,CATSDQTGASSYNEQFF,TGTGCCACCAGTGACCAAACAGGGGCGAGCTCCTACAATGAGCAGTTCTTC
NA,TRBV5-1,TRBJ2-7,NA,CASSLRGAIPYEQYF,TGCGCCAGCAGCTTGCGAGGGGCGATACCCTACGAGCAGTACTTC
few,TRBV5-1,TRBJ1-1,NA,CASSPLWLSNTEAFF,TGCGCCAGCAGCCCGCTTTGGCTGTCGAACACTGAAGCTTTCTTT
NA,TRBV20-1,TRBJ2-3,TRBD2,CSASRGRAEVDTQYF,TGCAGTGCTAGTAGAGGGAGGGCCGAAGTAGATACGCAGTATTTT
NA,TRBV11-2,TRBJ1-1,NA,CASSSRTAGNKNTEAFF,TGTGCCAGCAGCTCCAGGACAGCAGGGAATAAGAACACTGAAGCTTTCTTT
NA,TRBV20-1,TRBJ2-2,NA,CSARDPYTGELFF,TGCAGTGCTAGGGATCCCTACACCGGGGAGCTGTTTTTT
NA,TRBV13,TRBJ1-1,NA,CASSSRTVLNTEAFF,TGTGCCAGCAGCTCCCGGACAGTTTTGAACACTGAAGCTTTCTTT
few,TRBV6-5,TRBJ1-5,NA,CASSSGEVNQPQHF,TGTGCCAGCAGTTCTGGGGAGGTCAATCAGCCCCAGCATTTT
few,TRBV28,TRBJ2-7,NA,CASSLHTPDSSYEQYF,TGTGCCAGCAGTTTACACACGCCGGACAGCTCCTACGAGCAGTACTTC
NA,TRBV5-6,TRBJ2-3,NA,CASSPGGHTQYF,TGTGCCAGCAGCCCGGGTGGGCATACGCAGTATTTT
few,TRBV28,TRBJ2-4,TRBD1,CASSDLGQGYVKAKNIQYF,TGTGCCAGCAGTGACCTGGGACAGGGTTATGTTAAAGCCAAAAACATTCAGTACTTC
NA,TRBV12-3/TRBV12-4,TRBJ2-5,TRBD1,CASSPGTGETQYF,TGTGCCAGCAGTCCAGGGACAGGGGAGACCCAGTACTTC
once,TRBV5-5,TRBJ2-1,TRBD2,CASSFWGYRLAGGRGQFF,TGTGCCAGCAGCTTTTGGGGATATAGACTAGCGGGAGGACGGGGGCAGTTCTTC
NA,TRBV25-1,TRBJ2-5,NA,CASSPPGSIQETQYF,TGTGCCAGCAGCCCCCCGGGTAGTATCCAAGAGACCCAGTACTTC
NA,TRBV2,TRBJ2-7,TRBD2,CASSEDSGGAYEQYF,TGTGCCAGCAGTGAAGATAGCGGGGGGGCATACGAGCAGTACTTC
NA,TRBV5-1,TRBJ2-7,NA,CASSLVGYYEQYF,TGCGCCAGCAGCTTGGTAGGGTACTACGAGCAGTACTTC
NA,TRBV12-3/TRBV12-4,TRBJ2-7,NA,CASSLGQPYEQYF,TGTGCCAGCAGTTTAGGACAGCCGTACGAGCAGTACTTC
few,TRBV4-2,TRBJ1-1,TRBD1,CASSQAGGVNTEAFF,TGTGCCAGCAGCCAAGCAGGGGGCGTGAACACTGAAGCTTTCTTT
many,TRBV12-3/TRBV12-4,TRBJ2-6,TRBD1,CAGAQGVGANVLTF,TGTGCCGGGGCACAGGGGGTTGGGGCCAACGTCCTGACTTTC
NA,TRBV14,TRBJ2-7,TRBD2,CASSQETSGGYEQYF,TGTGCCAGCAGCCAGGAAACTAGCGGGGGATACGAGCAGTACTTC